Below are 16 T cell receptor beta chains sequenced from a single sample in a study of shared clonotypes between healthy human individuals. Produced via immunoSEQ multiplex PCR; TCRdb's table is partial and in-frame only. The table includes over a million clones, approximately 97% detected once. Source material: naive CD4+ T cells sorted from blood. Documented subset: CD45RA+ positively selected. The receptor set was obtained from a man aged 25 to 40 in good health.

V and J are TRBV5-6 and TRBJ1-1, with 7 bases identical to TRBD1. V gave up 5 bases and J gave up 2 bases; unmatched junction bases: 12. CDR3 length: 16 residues. The germline V gene has CDR1 SGHDT and CDR2 YYEEEE. The CDR3 sequence: CASSHRTGTPNTEAFF. In DNA form, the CDR3 reads TGTGCCAGCAGTCATAGGACAGGAACCCCTAACACTGAAGCTTTCTTT.

CDR3: CASSLSITSGRRGEQFF. The CDR3 coding sequence is TGTGCCAGCAGTTTATCGATCACTAGCGGGAGACGGGGTGAGCAGTTCTTC. J is TRBJ2-1 and V is TRBV27, with TRBD2 matching 11 bases. The trim removed 0 bases at V and 9 bases at J, leaving 10 bases unmatched. Germline assignment: CDR1 MNHEY and CDR2 SMNVEV (reference sequence). The CDR3 runs to 17 residues.

The chain uses TRBV9 and TRBJ1-1; 7 bases map to TRBD1. The length of the CDR3 is 15 residues. Germline loops: CDR1 SGDLS, CDR2 YYNGEE. V lost 1 base and J lost 4; bases outside the gene matches: 7. The CDR3 coding sequence is TGTGCCAGCAGCGTAAGAGGCAGGGGGACCACTGAAGCTTTCTTT. Protein sequence: CASSVRGRGTTEAFF.

J is TRBJ2-1 and V is TRBV6-5; no clear D gene. From germline, CDR1 is MNHEY and CDR2 SVGAGI. This CDR3 has 13 residues. Trimming took off 6 bases at V and 0 bases at J, with 6 bases between the two ends. The CDR3 protein is CASSQSSYNEQFF. The CDR3 nucleotides read TGTGCCAGCAGCCAAAGCTCCTACAATGAGCAGTTCTTC.

This clone was counted once. The chain uses TRBV5-8 and TRBJ2-7; the D gene could be TRBD1 or TRBD2 (5 bases each). The CDR3 sequence is 13 residues long. V lost 0 bases to trimming and J lost 2 bases, with 6 bases between them. Germline lookup yields CDR1 SGHTS and CDR2 YDEGEE. CDR3 region: CASSLGGTYEQYF. CDR3 nucleotides: TGTGCCAGCAGCTTGGGGGGGACCTACGAGCAGTACTTC.

The rearrangement joins TRBV2 to TRBJ2-1; no clear D. Trimming shortened V by 4 bases and J by 9 bases, and 13 bases separated the two germline ends. The CDR3 sequence is 13 residues long. The germline CDR1 and CDR2 sequences are SNHLY and FYNNEI. The CDR3 coding sequence is TGTGCCAGCAGTGGATCTGAATTTGGTGAGCAGTTCTTC. Its protein is CASSGSEFGEQFF.

The chain employs TRBV10-2 and TRBJ1-1; 8 positions agree with TRBD1. CDR1 is WSHSY, CDR2 SAAADI, per germline. The CDR3 length is 15 residues. The trim removed 10 bases at V and 1 base at J, leaving 11 bases unmatched. CDR3 nucleotides: TGCGCCACGTGTACAGGGGGGATTTCGAACACTGAAGCTTTCTTT. Translated, it gives CATCTGGISNTEAFF.

The genes are TRBV10-3 and TRBJ1-2, with 7 bases that match TRBD1. The V and J ends lost 5 bases and 6 bases, in that order; junction bases with no gene match: 3. The CDR3 runs 12 residues. Germline V gene lookup returns CDR1 ENHRY and CDR2 SYGVKD. CDR3: CAISTGENGYTF. CDR3 DNA sequence: TGTGCCATCAGTACAGGGGAGAATGGCTACACCTTC.

The chain is built from TRBV19 and TRBJ2-2; TRBD2 agrees at 13 bases. V lost 7 bases and J lost 9; bases outside the gene matches: 11. The CDR3 is 16 amino acids. Germline V gene lookup returns CDR1 LNHDA and CDR2 SQIVND (reference sequence). DNA for the CDR3: TGTGCCAGTACCCCGAGGACTAGCGGGAGAATCCGGGAGCTGTTTTTT. This gives the protein CASTPRTSGRIRELFF. Full variable domain (remainder filled in from reference TRBV19 and TRBJ2-2): DGGITQSPKYLFRKEGQNVTLSCEQNLNHDAMYWYRQDPGQGLRLIYYSQIVNDFQKGDIAEGYSVSREKKESFPLTVTSAQKNPTAFYLCASTPRTSGRIRELFFGEGSRLTVL.

V gene TRBV5-1 combines with J gene TRBJ2-3; 7 bases match TRBD1. The CDR3 extends over 13 amino acids. The germline gives CDR1 SGHRS, CDR2 YFSETQ. J lost 6 bases, V lost 4 bases, and 5 bases had no gene match. The CDR3 coding sequence is TGCGCCAGCAGCCAGACAGGGTTGGATACGCAGTATTTT. This encodes CASSQTGLDTQYF.

J is TRBJ2-3 and V is TRBV5-8; 8 bases line up with TRBD1. Trimming cost V 4 bases and J 9 bases; bases outside gene matches: 13. CDR1 and CDR2 from the germline V gene are SGHTS and YDEGEE. The CDR3 loop spans 15 amino acids. The CDR3 loop reads CASSRQGPGRGTQYF. In DNA form, the CDR3 reads TGTGCCAGCAGCCGACAGGGGCCGGGCCGGGGCACGCAGTATTTT.

The table lists this clone with a count of one. This rearrangement joins TRBV11-1 to TRBJ2-3; TRBD2 matches 9 bases. The V gene end was trimmed by 1 base and the J gene end by 8 bases; junction bases not matched to a gene: 13. The germline V gene encodes CDR1 SGHAT and CDR2 FQDESV (reference sequence). CDR3 size: 17 residues. The CDR3 DNA is TGTGCCAGCAGCTTAGGCGTGCGGGAGGGTCGAGGGGGTACGCAGTATTTT. The encoded protein is CASSLGVREGRGGTQYF.

This chain joins TRBV6-4 and TRBJ2-2; TRBD2 agrees at 8 bases. Germline V gives CDR1 MRHNA, CDR2 SNTAGT. This CDR3 is 16 amino acids long. After removal of 2 bases from V and 2 bases from J, the junction contained 4 bases not matched to a gene. As DNA, the CDR3 is TGTGCCAGCAGTGACCGGGAGGGAGCTAACACCGGGGAGCTGTTTTTT. Amino acid sequence: CASSDREGANTGELFF.

This sequence joins TRBV10-3 and TRBJ2-7; TRBD2 agrees at 7 bases. CDR3 length equals 14 residues. V dropped 6 bases and J dropped 4; count of bases not matched to a gene: 9. CDR1 ENHRY and CDR2 SYGVKD come from the germline V gene. CDR3 in amino acids: CAISDTGGSYEQYF. The CDR3 nucleotides are TGTGCCATCAGCGATACGGGGGGTTCTTACGAGCAGTACTTC.

The genes are TRBV10-1 and TRBJ2-7; no definite D call. Germline V lookup: CDR1 WNHNN, CDR2 SYGVQD (reference sequence). The V end was cut by 4 bases, the J end by 2 bases, with 9 bases between. The CDR3 runs to 13 residues. In DNA form, the CDR3 reads TGCGCCAGCAGTGGCGGCGGTACCTACGAGCAGTACTTC. Its translation: CASSGGGTYEQYF.

This chain joins TRBV10-3 and TRBJ1-2, with 7 nucleotides matching TRBD1. The CDR3 extends over 14 amino acids. After removal of 3 bases from V and 2 bases from J, the junction contained 3 bases not matched to a gene. Germline loops: CDR1 ENHRY, CDR2 SYGVKD. The CDR3 is CAISDTTGNYGYTF. CDR3 DNA: TGTGCCATCAGTGACACGACAGGGAACTATGGCTACACCTTC.